This T cell receptor (beta chain) was retrieved from a study of post-analysis software for immune sequencing data. The wider study: As for disease course, relapsing-remitting, secondary progressive and progressive-relapsing multiple sclerosis were all included.

General study findings and limits: By F measure, samples from a shared preparation batch strongly co-clustered. Five or six TRBV segments appeared more often in patients than in controls, and TRBV5-6, TRBV5-1 and TRBV20-1 were among these. Normalized Chao1 diversity in multiple sclerosis patients fell significantly below that of controls.

Incorporated into the TCR beta cDNA libraries were unique molecular identifiers, which served to reduce PCR and sequencing biases. The authors obtained roughly 0.5 million cDNA molecules from around 0.96 to 9.9 million T cells. TCRdb fed the PCR reads into MiXCR, producing one record per CDR3 protein. The sample yields around 500,000 distinct CDR3 sequences, 30% to 40% seen once. This clonotype was recorded a few times. What it recognizes is unknown. The J segment lost 2 bases and the V segment lost 1 base, leaving 5 bases of the junction unmatched. The length of the CDR3 is 15 residues. Germline V lookup: CDR1 MNHEY, CDR2 SVGAGI.

The sequence was collected from a girl aged 2 to 17 with multiple sclerosis. V usage is TRBV6-5 and J usage is TRBJ2-7, with TRBD1 matching 7 bases. The specimen was blood. The CDR3 loop is CASSYFGTDPYEQYF. CDR3 in DNA: TGTGCCAGCAGTTACTTTGGGACAGACCCCTACGAGCAGTACTTC.